A selection of T cell receptor beta chains follows, all from one sample in a study of cytomegalovirus exposure and HLA in healthy donors. This table comes from immunoSEQ multiplex PCR, and its TCRdb copy is limited to in-frame clones, with some not included. This sample contains roughly 88,000 clones. Sample: PBMCs. All receptors come from a man aged 50-60 years in good health and CMV-seropositive. CDR3s include the opening cysteine and the closing phenylalanine or tryptophan. D genes are given only for firm matches.

j_call d_call v_call cdr3_length cdr3_nt cdr3_aa
TRBJ2-5 NA TRBV11-3 15 TGTGCCAGCAGTTGGGGGGACCTGTACCAAGAGACCCAGTACTTC CASSWGDLYQETQYF
TRBJ2-3 TRBD1 TRBV11-2 15 TGTGCCAGCAGCTTACTCAGGACAGGGACAGATACGCAGTATTTT CASSLLRTGTDTQYF
TRBJ2-7 NA TRBV25-1 16 TGTGCCAGCAGTGTCACACTAGGGGACAAGACTGTCGAGCAGTACTTC CASSVTLGDKTVEQYF
TRBJ2-5 NA TRBV28 15 TGTGCCAGCAGTTTGGCAACAACGATTAAAGAGACCCAGTACTTC CASSLATTIKETQYF
TRBJ2-2 NA TRBV25-1 14 TGTGCCAGCAGTGAATACGTGAACACCGGGGAGCTGTTTTTT CASSEYVNTGELFF
TRBJ2-5 TRBD1 TRBV11-2 15 TGTGCCAGCAGCAGATTTACAGGGGGTCGGGAGACCCAGTACTTC CASSRFTGGRETQYF
TRBJ2-1 TRBD2 TRBV4-2 16 TGTGCCAGCAGCCAAGCCGGGACTAGCGGGAGAAATGAGCAGTTCTTC CASSQAGTSGRNEQFF
TRBJ2-1 NA TRBV6-5 15 TGTGCCAGCAGTTGGAGGGGGGGGGTCGAGAATGAGCAGTTCTTC CASSWRGGVENEQFF
TRBJ2-3 NA TRBV29-1 10 TGCAGCGTTGTAGCAGATACGCAGTATTTT CSVVADTQYF
TRBJ1-1 NA TRBV4-3 12 TGCGCCAGCAGCCAAGTCCGCGGTGAAGCTTTCTTT CASSQVRGEAFF
TRBJ1-2 NA TRBV6-1 12 TGTGCCAGCACGGGAGCCAACTATGGCTACACCTTC CASTGANYGYTF
TRBJ2-7 TRBD2 TRBV7-8 14 TGTGCCAGCAGCTTAATCTCAGGACTAGACGAGCAGTACTTC CASSLISGLDEQYF
TRBJ2-5 NA TRBV4-2 13 TGTGCCAGCAGCCTGCGAGCGAGAGAGACCCAGTACTTC CASSLRARETQYF
TRBJ2-3 TRBD2 TRBV9 15 TGTGCCAGTGGGGGGACTAGCGGAATCACAGATACGCAGTATTTT CASGGTSGITDTQYF
TRBJ1-2 TRBD1 TRBV11-3 15 TGTGCCAGCAGCTTCGGACAGGGCTTTGTCTATGGCTACACCTTC CASSFGQGFVYGYTF
TRBJ1-6 NA TRBV30 13 TGTGCCTCCTCGCCAGGGAATAATTCACCCCTCCACTTT CASSPGNNSPLHF
TRBJ2-7 TRBD2 TRBV2 15 TGTGCCAGCAGTCCAACTAGCGGTAACTCCTACGAGCAGTACTTC CASSPTSGNSYEQYF
TRBJ2-5 TRBD2 TRBV25-1 15 TGTGCCAGCAGTGATGCTAGCGGGAGCCAAGAGACCCAGTACTTC CASSDASGSQETQYF
TRBJ2-7 TRBD1 TRBV28 15 TGTGCCAGCAGTTTGCCGGGACAGGGGAACTACGAGCAGTACTTC CASSLPGQGNYEQYF
TRBJ2-7 TRBD1 TRBV7-9 16 TGTGCCAGCAGCCCCGAACCGGGACAGGTATTCTACGAGCAGTACTTC CASSPEPGQVFYEQYF
TRBJ2-4 TRBD1 TRBV4-3 17 TGCGCCAGCAGCCAAGCCGGGACAGATCTAGCCAAAAACATTCAGTACTTC CASSQAGTDLAKNIQYF
TRBJ2-1 NA TRBV10-3 12 TGTGCCATCCGAGGTTCCTACAATGAGCAGTTCTTC CAIRGSYNEQFF
TRBJ2-1 TRBD2 TRBV7-9 17 TGTGCCAGCAGCCGAGCCATGGGTAGCGGGAGTGGAGATGAGCAGTTCTTC CASSRAMGSGSGDEQFF
TRBJ2-1 NA TRBV5-1 16 TGCGCCAGCAGCTTTGGCCTAGCGACCCCCTACAATGAGCAGTTCTTC CASSFGLATPYNEQFF
TRBJ1-1 NA TRBV5-1 14 TGCGCCAGCACCTTCGCGGGTACGGCCACTGAAGCTTTCTTT CASTFAGTATEAFF
TRBJ2-7 TRBD2 TRBV4-2 15 TGTGCCAGCAGCCAAGATCGAAGCGGGAGTGACGAGCAGTACTTC CASSQDRSGSDEQYF